Following are 14 T cell receptor beta chains from one sample sequenced in a study of neurological immune-mediated disorders. MiXCR was run by TCRdb on the 5' RACE reads, yielding one entry per CDR3 protein. The table has 65,000 to 80,000 distinct CDR3 sequences, 17% seen once; the top ten hold 15%. Sequenced material: PBMCs. These receptors all come from a woman in her thirties or forties in good health.

Notes on this clonotype: An end of the junction does not agree with germline; a read error may underlie this. The gene calls are TRBV27 and TRBJ2-1; D possibly corresponds to TRBD1 (5 bases). This CDR3 contains 14 residues. CDR1 is MNHEY and CDR2 is SMNVEV in the germline V gene (reference sequence). CDR3 protein: CASSWGGVDNERFF. CDR3 DNA: TGTGCCAGCAGTTGGGGCGGTGTCGACAATGAGCGGTTCTTC.

This clonotype was recorded at least ten times. This chain uses TRBV5-1 with TRBJ1-2, with 7 bases lining up with TRBD1. V gave up 2 bases and J gave up 8 bases; unmatched junction bases: 9. CDR3 length: 14 residues. CDR1 is SGHRS, CDR2 YFSETQ, per germline. CDR3 in amino acids: CASSLGQGGEGYTF. CDR3 DNA: TGCGCCAGCAGCTTAGGCCAGGGGGGAGAAGGCTACACCTTC.

This clonotype was found many times. The chain links TRBV6-2 or TRBV6-3 to TRBJ2-7; TRBD2 might be the D (5 bases). The germline CDR1 and CDR2 sequences are MNHEY and SVGEGT. CDR3 length: 15 residues. The ends were cut back, 0 bases at V and 0 bases at J, with 9 bases in the middle. The CDR3 coding sequence is TGTGCCAGCAGTTACTCGTCGGGAAACTCCTACGAGCAGTACTTC. It translates to CASSYSSGNSYEQYF.

This clonotype was detected ten times or more. The V and J genes are TRBV20-1 and TRBJ2-4; the match to TRBD2 covers 13 bases. This CDR3 has 18 residues. Trimming cost V 6 bases and J 4 bases; bases outside gene matches: 15. The V gene's germline CDR1 is DFQATT and CDR2 SNEGSKA (reference sequence). CDR3 nucleotides: TGCAGTGCAACCCGACTAGCGGGGGGCTCAGGGGCGAAAAACATTCAGTACTTC. This translates into CSATRLAGGSGAKNIQYF.

This clonotype was recorded at least ten times. The gene calls are TRBV20-1 and TRBJ1-2; the D is unclear. V shed 0 bases and J shed 1 base, with 6 bases lying between them. The CDR3 is 13 residues long. Germline CDR1 reads DFQATT; CDR2 reads SNEGSKA (reference sequence). CDR3 bases: TGCAGTGCTAGAGATCAGGATAACTATGGCTACACCTTC. Protein: CSARDQDNYGYTF.

This clonotype was found many times. The chain carries TRBV20-1 and TRBJ1-2, with D perhaps TRBD1 (5 bases). From germline, CDR1 is DFQATT and CDR2 SNEGSKA (reference sequence). The V end was cut by 0 bases, the J end by 4 bases, with 12 bases between. The CDR3 runs 14 residues. Here the CDR3 DNA reads TGCAGTGCTAGAGAGGGGGGGAAAACCTATGGCTACACCTTC. This sequence encodes CSAREGGKTYGYTF.

In its sample, this clonotype was seen many times. This chain connects TRBV29-1 to TRBJ2-2, with 10 positions matching TRBD1. The V segment lost 6 bases and the J segment 7 bases; nucleotides outside the gene matches: 5. From germline, CDR1 is SQVTM and CDR2 ANQGSEA. The CDR3 extends over 13 amino acids. In nucleotides, the CDR3 is TGCAGCGTAGACCGGGACAGGGGCGGGGAGCTGTTTTTT. Residues: CSVDRDRGGELFF.

This clonotype was picked up many times. The chain recombines TRBV4-3 with TRBJ2-7; tentatively, D is TRBD1 (5 bases). The V end lost 4 bases, the J end lost 2 bases, and 9 bases lay between the germline ends. The CDR3 length is 13 residues. CDR1 LGHNA and CDR2 YSLEER come from the germline V gene. For the CDR3, the DNA is TGCGCCAGCAGCCGGACAAGGACCTACGAGCAGTACGTC. Translated, it gives CASSRTRTYEQYV.

This clonotype was observed at least ten times. This chain connects TRBV5-1 to TRBJ2-5; possible D gene TRBD1, 5 bases. V lost 5 bases and J 3 bases, leaving 8 bases between the germline ends. Germline values: CDR1 SGHRS, CDR2 YFSETQ. The CDR3 consists of 12 residues. CDR3 residues: CASRLTEETQYF. CDR3 sequence (DNA): TGCGCCAGCAGACTGACAGAAGAGACCCAGTACTTC.

In this sample, this clonotype turned up many times. The chain employs TRBV6-5 and TRBJ2-3; maybe TRBD1 (5 bases). With 0 bases removed from V and 4 bases from J, the gap between germline ends came to 17 bases. There are 17 residues in the CDR3. Germline-derived CDR1 and CDR2 are MNHEY and SVGAGI. In DNA form, the CDR3 reads TGTGCCAGCAGTTACTCGGGGCCGGGCGGCGGATCAGATACGCAGTATTTT. This gives the protein CASSYSGPGGGSDTQYF.

This clonotype was detected many times. The chain links TRBV12-3 or TRBV12-4 to TRBJ2-5; D call uncertain. Trimming removed 7 bases from V and 7 bases from J, with 13 bases in between. This CDR3 has 12 residues. This CDR3 reads CASTRDTMTQYF. In DNA, the CDR3 is TGTGCCAGCACCCGCGACACCATGACCCAGTACTTC.

This clonotype was detected many times. The gene calls are TRBV7-2 and TRBJ2-1; 10 nucleotides align to TRBD1. The CDR3 sequence is 16 residues long. The V and J ends lost 5 bases and 9 bases, in that order; junction bases with no gene match: 13. Germline V gene data show CDR1 as SGHTA and CDR2 as FQGNSA. The CDR3 nucleotides read TGTGCCAGCAGCCAATGGCAGGGGACAGGGGATACTGAGCAGTTCTTC. Protein sequence: CASSQWQGTGDTEQFF.

This clonotype was observed at least ten times. CDR3 sequence reads: CASSAYSNYGYTF. The CDR3 nucleotides are TGTGCCAGCAGCGCATATTCTAACTATGGCTACACCTTC. The rearrangement joins TRBV9 to TRBJ1-2; D gene uncertain. The length of the CDR3 is 13 residues. Germline V gene data show CDR1 as SGDLS and CDR2 as YYNGEE. V gave up 3 bases and J gave up 0 bases, with 6 bases separating them.

This clonotype came up many times. CDR3 in amino acids: CATSRFPARLALSYEQYV. CDR3 DNA sequence: TGTGCCACCAGTCGATTTCCCGCAAGACTAGCCCTCTCCTACGAGCAGTACGTC. V and J are TRBV24-1 and TRBJ2-7; 7 bases are a match to TRBD2. V lost 6 bases and J lost 0; bases outside the gene matches: 16. CDR1 KGHDR and CDR2 SFDVKD come from the germline V gene. The CDR3 consists of 18 residues.